This T cell receptor (beta chain) was recovered during a study of cytomegalovirus exposure and HLA in healthy donors. PCR primers comprised 60 Vbeta and 13 Jbeta primers. Profiled with immunoSEQ multiplex PCR; TCRdb holds only in-frame clones, not every one. The table lists 150,000 to 200,000 clones, around three quarters of them singletons, with around 6.8% in the top ten. Turning to this clone: Its target is unknown. The conserved phenylalanine or tryptophan normally closing the CDR3 is absent here, so this likely arose from a read error.

The study's findings and limits: CMV antigen specificity was confirmed in vitro for a few CMV-associated chains. In an earlier analysis, about 87% or about 30%: the productive usage of most TCR beta V segments.

V was pared by 4 bases and J by 0 bases, with 8 bases of the junction left unmatched. CDR3 length: 16 residues. Germline CDR1 MNHNS, CDR2 SASEGT. The sample comprised PBMCs. The sequence was obtained from a man aged 35-49 years in good health and CMV-seropositive. This chain uses TRBV6-1 with TRBJ1-1, with TRBD1 identical over 7 bases. CDR3 DNA sequence: TGTGCCAGCAGTGGTGATCCGGGACAGATGAACACTGAAGCTTTCCTT. It translates to CASSGDPGQMNTEAFL.